Each of the 32 T cell receptor beta chains below was sequenced from the same sample in a study of OX40 agonist ivuxolimab in advanced cancers. Sequenced by immunoSEQ multiplex PCR; TCRdb stores in-frame clones only, minus some. This table holds around 86,000 clones, around 84% found once. The input for sequencing was CD4+ or CD8+ T cells sorted from blood, taken in a trial of the OX40 agonist ivuxolimab. The source of these receptors is an adult with an advanced solid tumor such as melanoma, head and neck, liver or kidney cancer.

The rearrangement joins TRBV10-3 to TRBJ2-3; perhaps TRBD2 as D (6 bases). CDR1 and CDR2 from the germline V gene are ENHRY and SYGVKD. Trimming took off 0 bases at V and 2 bases at J, with 12 bases between the two ends. The CDR3 spans 16 residues. CDR3 region: CAISESDGGATDTQYF. Here the CDR3 DNA reads TGTGCCATCAGTGAGTCTGACGGCGGGGCCACAGATACGCAGTATTTT.

The chain uses TRBV5-8 and TRBJ1-5; D remains ambiguous. The CDR3 consists of 12 residues. CDR1 and CDR2 (germline): SGHTS, YDEGEE. V was shortened by 4 bases and J by 7 bases, with 9 bases between the two germline ends. The CDR3: CASSDYSQPQHF. In nucleotides, the CDR3 is TGTGCCAGCAGCGACTATAGCCAGCCCCAGCATTTT.

The chain links TRBV25-1 to TRBJ1-2, with 7 bases that match TRBD1. CDR1 is MGHDK and CDR2 is SYGVNS in the germline V gene. Losses at the gene ends were 4 bases for V and 2 bases for J; bases not matched to a gene: 7. CDR3 length: 15 residues. This CDR3 reads CASSAGDRVNYGYTF. The CDR3 nucleotides read TGTGCCAGCAGTGCCGGTGACAGGGTCAACTATGGCTACACCTTC.

This sequence joins TRBV9 and TRBJ2-3, with D possibly TRBD2 on 5 matching bases. Germline CDR1 SGDLS, CDR2 YYNGEE. CDR3 length equals 15 residues. The V gene lost 1 base and the J gene lost 0 bases, with 9 bases spanning the gap. CDR3 loop: CASSVRGYSTDTQYF. CDR3 sequence (DNA): TGTGCCAGCAGCGTACGAGGGTATAGCACAGATACGCAGTATTTT. Drawing the rest from reference TRBV9 and TRBJ2-3, the complete variable domain is DSGVTQTPKHLITATGQRVTLRCSPRSGDLSVYWYQQSLDQGLQFLIQYYNGEERAKGNILERFSAQQFPDLHSELNLSSLELGDSALYFCASSVRGYSTDTQYFGPGTRLTVL.

The V and J genes are TRBV2 and TRBJ1-4; possible D gene TRBD1, 5 bases. CDR1 and CDR2 from the germline V gene are SNHLY and FYNNEI. Between the trimmed V and J ends, which lost 3 bases and 5 bases, there was a span of 16 bases. CDR3 length: 16 residues. CDR3 in DNA: TGTGCCAGCAGTGAGGGGGACCTATGGGGGAATGAAAAACTGTTTTTT. Translated: CASSEGDLWGNEKLFF.

Only a few counts were recorded for this clone. The rearrangement links TRBV5-8 to TRBJ1-3; the D gene is possibly TRBD1 (5 bases). Trimming pared 0 bases from V and 0 bases from J, leaving 10 bases between. The CDR3 has 16 amino acids. The germline V gene encodes CDR1 SGHTS and CDR2 YDEGEE. The CDR3 region is CASSLVGGFSGNTIYF. The CDR3 nucleotides are TGTGCCAGCAGCTTGGTGGGGGGATTCTCTGGAAACACCATATATTTT.

The rearrangement joins TRBV9 to TRBJ2-5; 10 positions agree with TRBD2. The junction had 3 bases not matched to a gene; V was cut back by 0 bases and J by 1 base. Germline V gene lookup returns CDR1 SGDLS and CDR2 YYNGEE. The CDR3 runs 16 residues. CDR3 nucleotide sequence: TGTGCCAGCAGCGTAGGGCTAGCGGGGGTCCAAGAGACCCAGTACTTC. Residues: CASSVGLAGVQETQYF.

The rearrangement joins TRBV28 to TRBJ2-3; D not resolved. This CDR3 comprises 11 residues. Germline lookup yields CDR1 MDHEN and CDR2 SYDVKM. V gave up 5 bases and J gave up 2 bases, with 2 bases separating them. The CDR3 nucleotides read TGTGCCAGCAGTCCCACAGATACGCAGTATTTT. Its protein product is CASSPTDTQYF.

This clone was seen only a few times. The CDR3: CATKGQGGYGYTF. CDR3 sequence (DNA): TGTGCCACCAAGGGACAGGGGGGCTATGGCTACACCTTC. This rearrangement joins TRBV10-3 to TRBJ1-2; TRBD1 matches at 11 bases. Trimming removed 10 bases from V and 4 bases from J; junction bases left unmatched: 5. Germline CDR1 ENHRY, CDR2 SYGVKD. The CDR3 extends over 13 amino acids.

The chain recombines TRBV18 with TRBJ1-5; TRBD1 is a possible D gene (6 bases). Per germline, CDR1 KGHSH and CDR2 LQKENI. The length of the CDR3 is 14 residues. Between the trimmed V and J ends, which lost 1 base and 6 bases, there was a span of 10 bases. CDR3 coding DNA: TGTGCCAGCTCACCACGGGAGGGGGGTCAGCCCCAGCATTTT. Protein: CASSPREGGQPQHF.

This chain uses TRBV11-2 with TRBJ2-3; TRBD1 matches 7 bases. CDR3 size: 15 residues. Germline trimming cut 1 base from V and 6 bases from J; bases unmatched to any gene: 7. Germline-derived CDR1 and CDR2 are SGHAT and FQNNGV. The CDR3 region has the DNA TGTGCCAGCAGCTTAGGGGGCAGGGGGACGGATACGCAGTATTTT. Amino acids: CASSLGGRGTDTQYF.

The chain recombines TRBV5-4 with TRBJ1-6, with D uncertain. Trimming removed 1 base at V and 5 bases at J, with 7 bases between. Germline loops: CDR1 SGHNT, CDR2 YYREEE (reference sequence). This CDR3 region has 14 residues. The CDR3 is CASSLSPNNSPLHF. For the CDR3, the DNA is TGTGCCAGCAGCTTGAGCCCGAATAATTCACCCCTCCACTTT.

This chain links TRBV9 with TRBJ1-2, with no clear D. The CDR3 is 11 amino acids. Trimming cost V 3 bases and J 2 bases, with 2 bases left between them. Looked up from germline, CDR1 is SGDLS and CDR2 is YYNGEE. The CDR3 here is CASSANYGYTF. In nucleotides, the CDR3 is TGTGCCAGCAGCGCAAACTATGGCTACACCTTC.

The gene calls are TRBV7-3 and TRBJ2-2; perhaps TRBD2 as D (5 bases). V gave up 9 bases and J gave up 7 bases, with 15 bases separating them. The CDR3 loop spans 13 amino acids. Per the germline V gene, CDR1 is SGHTA and CDR2 is FQGTGA. In nucleotides, the CDR3 is TGTGCCAGTACCACAGAGGCGGGCGGGGAGCTGTTTTTT. It specifies CASTTEAGGELFF.

The rearrangement uses TRBV27 and TRBJ2-3; no clear D gene. CDR3 length: 16 amino acids. CDR1 and CDR2 (germline): MNHEY, SMNVEV (reference sequence). V was clipped by 4 bases and J by 0 bases, with 14 bases between them. The CDR3 nucleotides are TGTGCCAGCAGTTCTCATCGGACGGCTAGCACAGATACGCAGTATTTT. Amino acids: CASSSHRTASTDTQYF.

The genes are TRBV6-5 and TRBJ1-5; D call uncertain. Trimming left V 5 bases short and J 4 bases short, with 9 bases between. Germline values: CDR1 MNHEY, CDR2 SVGAGI. The CDR3 is 13 amino acids. The CDR3 here is CASSLALNQPQHF. In DNA form, the CDR3 reads TGTGCCAGCAGTCTAGCCCTAAATCAGCCCCAGCATTTT.

V is TRBV5-1 and J is TRBJ1-1, with a weak D call TRBD1 (5 bases). The V end was cut by 0 bases, the J end by 1 base, with 10 bases between. The CDR3 is 15 residues long. Per germline, CDR1 SGHRS and CDR2 YFSETQ. CDR3 protein: CASSLGLGGNTEAFF. CDR3 bases: TGCGCCAGCAGCTTGGGGCTGGGGGGGAACACTGAAGCTTTCTTT.

This chain links TRBV2 with TRBJ2-1, with D unresolved. From germline, CDR1 is SNHLY and CDR2 FYNNEI. V lost 5 bases and J 8 bases, leaving 10 bases between the germline ends. The CDR3 loop spans 12 amino acids. The CDR3, as DNA: TGTGCCAGCAGTAAGTTATCCGATGAGCAGTTCTTC. Translation gives CASSKLSDEQFF.

The chain carries TRBV11-2 and TRBJ2-7, with TRBD1 matching over 9 bases. The junction had 5 bases not matched to a gene; V was cut back by 5 bases and J by 0 bases. The CDR3 has 15 amino acids. Germline CDR1 reads SGHAT; CDR2 reads FQNNGV. CDR3 residues: CASSRGQGSSYEQYV. The CDR3 DNA reads TGTGCCAGCAGCAGAGGACAGGGGTCCTCCTACGAGCAGTACGTC.

The rearrangement links TRBV9 to TRBJ1-4, with 9 bases matching TRBD1. Germline V gives CDR1 SGDLS, CDR2 YYNGEE. The CDR3 extends over 18 amino acids. The junction had 12 bases not matched to a gene; V was cut back by 2 bases and J by 4 bases. The DNA of the CDR3 is TGTGCCAGCAGCGTCGGACAGGGGACTAGCCCCTATAATGAAAAACTGTTTTTT. Translation gives CASSVGQGTSPYNEKLFF. Together with reference TRBV9 and TRBJ1-4, the CDR3 gives the full variable domain: DSGVTQTPKHLITATGQRVTLRCSPRSGDLSVYWYQQSLDQGLQFLIQYYNGEERAKGNILERFSAQQFPDLHSELNLSSLELGDSALYFCASSVGQGTSPYNEKLFFGSGTQLSVL.

V usage is TRBV27 and J usage is TRBJ2-5; tentatively, D is TRBD1 or TRBD2 (5 bases each). V lost 5 bases to trimming and J lost 2 bases, with 9 bases between them. This CDR3 contains 13 residues. Germline V gene lookup returns CDR1 MNHEY and CDR2 SMNVEV (reference sequence). CDR3: CASSPGRQETQYF. The CDR3 region has the DNA TGTGCCAGCAGTCCGGGACGGCAAGAGACCCAGTACTTC.

This rearrangement joins TRBV28 to TRBJ2-1; unclear D gene. CDR3 size: 15 residues. V shed 0 bases and J shed 5 bases, with 11 bases lying between them. Germline CDR1 is MDHEN and CDR2 is SYDVKM. The CDR3 loop reads CASSLWADPDNEQFF. CDR3 coding DNA: TGTGCCAGCAGTTTATGGGCGGACCCGGACAATGAGCAGTTCTTC.

This clone was recorded once. The chain couples TRBV6-1 to TRBJ1-1; 8 bases line up with TRBD1. Unmatched junction bases numbered 4, after V lost 10 bases and J lost 0 bases. The CDR3 loop spans 13 amino acids. Per the germline V gene, CDR1 is MNHNS and CDR2 is SASEGT. CDR3 sequence (DNA): TGTGCCACCCACAGGGGGATGAACACTGAAGCTTTCTTT. It translates to CATHRGMNTEAFF.

This chain uses TRBV28 with TRBJ2-7; 9 bases are a match to TRBD1. There are 14 residues in the CDR3. Germline V lookup: CDR1 MDHEN, CDR2 SYDVKM. V lost 3 bases, J lost 5 bases, and 5 bases stayed unmatched. The CDR3 loop is CASSLGQGGDEQYV. For the CDR3, the DNA is TGTGCCAGCAGTTTGGGACAGGGAGGTGACGAGCAGTACGTC.

The rearrangement joins TRBV6-1 to TRBJ2-5; D gene uncertain. The CDR3 sequence is 12 residues long. CDR1 and CDR2 from the germline V gene are MNHNS and SASEGT. The V and J ends lost 6 bases and 6 bases respectively, with 11 bases between them. This CDR3 is CASSRRWQTQYF. The CDR3, as DNA: TGTGCCAGCAGCCGACGGTGGCAGACCCAGTACTTC.

CDR3 sequence reads: CASSSRGTSGNTIYF. In DNA form, the CDR3 reads TGTGCCAGCAGCAGCCGTGGGACCTCTGGAAACACCATATATTTT. The chain combines TRBV9 with TRBJ1-3; tentative D call: TRBD1 (5 bases). CDR1 and CDR2 from the germline V gene are SGDLS and YYNGEE. The V end was cut by 4 bases, the J end by 0 bases, with 11 bases between. CDR3 length equals 15 residues.

The genes are TRBV5-4 and TRBJ2-1, with D perhaps matching TRBD1 (5 bases). CDR1 is SGHNT and CDR2 is YYREEE in the germline V gene (reference sequence). The CDR3 has 12 residues. V was trimmed by 7 bases and J by 6 bases, leaving 11 bases between them. CDR3 in amino acids: CASGSQGNEQFF. The CDR3 region has the DNA TGTGCCAGCGGTTCCCAGGGCAATGAGCAGTTCTTC.

This chain uses TRBV29-1 with TRBJ2-3; no firm D call. The germline V and J ends were trimmed by 4 bases and 4 bases, with 6 bases remaining between them. Germline CDR1 SQVTM, CDR2 ANQGSEA. The CDR3 is made up of 11 amino acids. The chain's CDR3 is CSVGMADTQYF. The CDR3 DNA follows: TGCAGCGTTGGGATGGCAGATACGCAGTATTTT.

With respect to this clone: The sample contains more than one DNA sequence encoding this CDR3. J is TRBJ2-2 and V is TRBV11-3, with D perhaps matching TRBD1 or TRBD2 (5 bases each). Germline V gives CDR1 SGHNT, CDR2 YENEEA. CDR3 length: 15 amino acids. V was shortened by 1 base and J by 3 bases, with 9 bases between the two germline ends. CDR3: CASSLAGAHTGELFF. In nucleotides, the CDR3 is TGTGCCAGCAGCTTAGCCGGGGCCCACACCGGGGAGCTGTTTTTT.

The rearrangement uses TRBV18 and TRBJ2-5, with D perhaps being TRBD1 or TRBD2 (6 bases each). The CDR3 is made up of 14 amino acids. Trimming took 6 bases from V and 4 from J, leaving 15 bases between them. Germline CDR1 KGHSH, CDR2 LQKENI. CDR3 DNA sequence: TGTGCCAGCTCGCCCGACGGGGGCGGAGAGACCCAGTACTTC. It translates to CASSPDGGGETQYF.

This clone is a singleton in its sample. J is TRBJ1-5 and V is TRBV9; D is uncertain. Germline CDR1 and CDR2: SGDLS and YYNGEE. This CDR3 is 14 amino acids long. V dropped 4 bases and J dropped 3 bases, with 11 bases sitting between them. Written as DNA, the CDR3 is TGTGCCAGCAGCCCGGACCTCCTCAATCAGCCCCAGCATTTT. Translated: CASSPDLLNQPQHF.

V gene TRBV10-3 combines with J gene TRBJ1-2; TRBD1 matches at 7 bases. Germline V gene lookup returns CDR1 ENHRY and CDR2 SYGVKD. Trimming took 0 bases from V and 7 from J; bases not matched to a gene: 2. This CDR3 is built from 13 residues. CDR3 nucleotides: TGTGCCATCAGTGAGTCTGACAGGGTTGGCTACACCTTC. The encoded protein is CAISESDRVGYTF.